This is a list of T cell receptor beta chains from one sample in a study of OX40 agonist ivuxolimab in advanced cancers. TCRdb's table, derived via immunoSEQ multiplex PCR, lists solely in-frame clones and lacks some. Of 61,000 or so clones listed, 75% to 90% are singletons. Sequenced material: CD4+ or CD8+ T cells sorted from blood, taken in a trial of the OX40 agonist ivuxolimab. Receptors originate from an adult with an advanced solid tumor such as melanoma, head and neck, liver or kidney cancer. Both conserved end residues are part of each CDR3.

V gene: TRBV29-1; CDR3 protein: CSAGQGSGNTIYF
V gene: TRBV7-2; CDR3 protein: CASSFTSGGSYEQYF
V gene: TRBV2; CDR3 protein: CASSAGTGNIQYF
V gene: TRBV21-1; CDR3 protein: CASPRDTGELFF
V gene: TRBV9; CDR3 protein: CASSVEQQGSGYTF
V gene: TRBV29-1; CDR3 protein: CSVATGSGEQYF
V gene: TRBV7-2; CDR3 protein: CASSSSLLSTGNYGYTF
V gene: TRBV2; CDR3 protein: CASTKGLITDTQYF
V gene: TRBV19; CDR3 protein: CASNGNAGTEAFF
V gene: TRBV9; CDR3 protein: CASRSRDSANTGELFF
V gene: TRBV10-3; CDR3 protein: CAISESQVYGYTF
V gene: TRBV20-1; CDR3 protein: CSGSTFYEQYF
V gene: TRBV10-1; CDR3 protein: CASSDRPNTEAFF
V gene: TRBV9; CDR3 protein: CASSFGSRGYTF
V gene: TRBV4-1; CDR3 protein: CASSQAHLYGYTF
V gene: TRBV5-6; CDR3 protein: CASSLGLAVSYNEQFF
V gene: TRBV5-1; CDR3 protein: CASSSMGGETQYF
V gene: TRBV7-6; CDR3 protein: CASSDRGPEAFF
V gene: TRBV27; CDR3 protein: CASSLRGGNNEQFF
V gene: TRBV7-9; CDR3 protein: CASSLDIMVGTQYF
V gene: TRBV7-8; CDR3 protein: CASSFTGSGYTF
V gene: TRBV28; CDR3 protein: CASSPRGVGYTF
V gene: TRBV19; CDR3 protein: CASSTQTGGREQFF
V gene: TRBV5-4; CDR3 protein: CASSLAVGRANEQFF
V gene: TRBV6-5; CDR3 protein: CASSYDREPDNEQFF
V gene: TRBV4-2; CDR3 protein: CASSPTTTTSTDTQYF
V gene: TRBV10-3; CDR3 protein: CAIRQRGQPNTEAFF
V gene: TRBV5-1; CDR3 protein: CASKTGAPPETQYF
V gene: TRBV5-1; CDR3 protein: CASTHGTGTGELFF
V gene: TRBV30; CDR3 protein: CAWSRWGSVTEAFF
V gene: TRBV5-5; CDR3 protein: CASSFQGGAEQFF
V gene: TRBV4-2; CDR3 protein: CASTQGLAGYSGANVLTF
V gene: TRBV6-1; CDR3 protein: CASSDQQFAGANVLTF
V gene: TRBV12-5; CDR3 protein: CASGLDPLRYGGGRAPDEQFF
V gene: TRBV30; CDR3 protein: CACSLNSNQPQHF
V gene: TRBV10-3; CDR3 protein: CAIGGLAVKTQYF
V gene: TRBV7-8; CDR3 protein: CASSSIPGESNQPQHF
V gene: TRBV4-2; CDR3 protein: CASSPVSQNTEAFF
V gene: TRBV27; CDR3 protein: CASSSGTGVDTEAFF
V gene: TRBV4-3; CDR3 protein: CASSRSTGFYEQYF
V gene: TRBV5-1; CDR3 protein: CASTPGEASGNTIYF
V gene: TRBV10-3; CDR3 protein: CAISSPLAGTDTQYF
V gene: TRBV5-1; CDR3 protein: CASSLTGSPNEKLFF
V gene: TRBV18; CDR3 protein: CASSPTVYNEQFF
V gene: TRBV9; CDR3 protein: CASSVAVGLTDTQYF
V gene: TRBV7-2; CDR3 protein: CASSPLSWGKETQYF
V gene: TRBV19; CDR3 protein: CASRGQGATEAFF
V gene: TRBV21-1; CDR3 protein: CAPREKDTQYF
V gene: TRBV28; CDR3 protein: CASSFPTSGGRGTDEQFF
V gene: TRBV19; CDR3 protein: CASSPRAGANVLTF
V gene: TRBV30; CDR3 protein: CAWSYRARNSPLHF
V gene: TRBV28; CDR3 protein: CASRPGTSQPGTEAFF
V gene: TRBV18; CDR3 protein: CASSPPGLVPTDTQYF
V gene: TRBV29-1; CDR3 protein: CSVSWDTEAFF
V gene: TRBV29-1; CDR3 protein: CSVENSASYNEQFF
V gene: TRBV5-1; CDR3 protein: CASSLPGSGGFSYEQYF
V gene: TRBV30; CDR3 protein: CAWTVGREETQYF
V gene: TRBV11-2; CDR3 protein: CASSLLQGGNGYTF
V gene: TRBV4-2; CDR3 protein: CASSQGLAGGKQFF
V gene: TRBV5-5; CDR3 protein: CASSSSGTSSSYEQYF